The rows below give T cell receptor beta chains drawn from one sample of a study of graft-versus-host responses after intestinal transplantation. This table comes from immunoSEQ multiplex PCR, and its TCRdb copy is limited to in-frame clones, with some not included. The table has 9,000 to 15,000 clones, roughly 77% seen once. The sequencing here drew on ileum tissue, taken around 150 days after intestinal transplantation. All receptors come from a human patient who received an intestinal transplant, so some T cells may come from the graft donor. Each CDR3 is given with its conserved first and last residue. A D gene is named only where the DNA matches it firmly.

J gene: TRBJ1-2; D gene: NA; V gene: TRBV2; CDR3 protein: CASSDGTNAGYTF
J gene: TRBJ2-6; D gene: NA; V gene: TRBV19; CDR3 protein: CASSIGGSGANVLTF
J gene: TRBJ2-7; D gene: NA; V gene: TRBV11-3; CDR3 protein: CASSLGDYEQYF
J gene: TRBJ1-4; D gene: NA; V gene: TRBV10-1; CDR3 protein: CASSGRQAPSSDEKLFF
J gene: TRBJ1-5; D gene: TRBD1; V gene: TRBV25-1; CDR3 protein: CASSQTGESQPQHF
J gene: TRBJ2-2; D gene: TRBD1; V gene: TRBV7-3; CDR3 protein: CASSSAGGTNTGELFF
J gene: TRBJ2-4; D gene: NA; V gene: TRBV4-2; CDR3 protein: CASSQLRDGKTPLAKNIQYF
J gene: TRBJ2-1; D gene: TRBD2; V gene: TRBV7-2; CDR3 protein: CASSLRGGIDEQFF
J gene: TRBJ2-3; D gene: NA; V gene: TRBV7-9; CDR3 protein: CASSPQTRSGDTQYF
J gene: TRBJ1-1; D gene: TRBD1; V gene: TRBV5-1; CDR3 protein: CASRQGTGPTEAFF
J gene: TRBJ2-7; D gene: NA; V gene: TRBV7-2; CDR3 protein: CASSPKGGGRYEQYF
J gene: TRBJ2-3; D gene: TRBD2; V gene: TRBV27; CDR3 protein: CASSLRGGATTDTQYF
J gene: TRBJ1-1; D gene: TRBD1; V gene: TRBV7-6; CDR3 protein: CASSPGTGGFTEAFF
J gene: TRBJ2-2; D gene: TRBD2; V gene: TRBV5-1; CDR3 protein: CASSLLAGGNTGELFF
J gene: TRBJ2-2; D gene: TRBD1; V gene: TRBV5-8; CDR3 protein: CASNRGTGPFLTTGELFF
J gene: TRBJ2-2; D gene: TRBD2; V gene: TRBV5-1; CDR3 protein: CASSLIAGAVGELFF
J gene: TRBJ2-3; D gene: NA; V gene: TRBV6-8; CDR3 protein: CASSPGSSTDTQYF
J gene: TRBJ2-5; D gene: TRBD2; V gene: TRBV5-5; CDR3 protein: CASSPGGGATETQYF
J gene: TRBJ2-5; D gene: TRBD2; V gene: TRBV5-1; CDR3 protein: CASSSGLAGTRETQYF
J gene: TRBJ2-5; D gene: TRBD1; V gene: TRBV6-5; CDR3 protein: CASSSTGTGGGETQYF
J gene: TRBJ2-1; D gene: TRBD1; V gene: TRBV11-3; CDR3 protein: CASSLRQGSQGEQFF
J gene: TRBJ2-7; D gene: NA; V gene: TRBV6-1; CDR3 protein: CASSYGGRQYEQYF
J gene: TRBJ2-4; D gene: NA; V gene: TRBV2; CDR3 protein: CASSTYENIQYF
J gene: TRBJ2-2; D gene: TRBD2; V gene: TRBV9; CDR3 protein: CASSVADSGGLNTGELFF
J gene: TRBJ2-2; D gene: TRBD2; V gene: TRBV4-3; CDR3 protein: CASSRGLANTGELFF
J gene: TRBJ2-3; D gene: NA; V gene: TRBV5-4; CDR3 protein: CASSGTSTDTQYF
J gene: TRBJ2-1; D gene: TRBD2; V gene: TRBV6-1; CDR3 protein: CASSEGTRGYEQFF
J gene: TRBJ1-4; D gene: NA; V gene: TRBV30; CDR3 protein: CASQRQIDEKLFF
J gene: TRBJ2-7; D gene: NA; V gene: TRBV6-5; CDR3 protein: CASRTQGQADEQYF
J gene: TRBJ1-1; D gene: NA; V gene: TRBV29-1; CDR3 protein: CSGGGMNTEAFF
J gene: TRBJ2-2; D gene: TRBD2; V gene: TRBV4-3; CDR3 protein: CASSRRPTSGDTGELFF
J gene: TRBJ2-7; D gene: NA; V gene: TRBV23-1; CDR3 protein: CASSQSRAVPYEQYF
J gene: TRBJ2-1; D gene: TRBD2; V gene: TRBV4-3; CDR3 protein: CASSHGGRLAGGKEQFF
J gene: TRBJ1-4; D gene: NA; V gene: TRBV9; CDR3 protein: CASSAGPRGAEEKLFF
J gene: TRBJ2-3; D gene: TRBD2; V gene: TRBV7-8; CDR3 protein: CASSVRTSGRVTDTQYF
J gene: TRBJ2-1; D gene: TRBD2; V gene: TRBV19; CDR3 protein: CASSPSGTSWYNEQFF
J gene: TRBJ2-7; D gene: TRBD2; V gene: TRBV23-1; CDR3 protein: CASSQSGGERRRGEQYF
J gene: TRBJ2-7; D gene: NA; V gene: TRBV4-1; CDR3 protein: CASSHTSANEQYF
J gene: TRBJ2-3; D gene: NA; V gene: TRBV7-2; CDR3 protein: CASSPGSTDTQYF
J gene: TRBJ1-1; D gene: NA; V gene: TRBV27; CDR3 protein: CASTRGGSTEAFF
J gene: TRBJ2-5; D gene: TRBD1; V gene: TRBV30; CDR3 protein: CAWSGDRGRRAETQYF
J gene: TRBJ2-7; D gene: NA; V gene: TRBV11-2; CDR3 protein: CASSEAYHEQYF
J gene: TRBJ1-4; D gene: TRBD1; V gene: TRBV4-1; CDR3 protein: CASSQTQGAREKLFF
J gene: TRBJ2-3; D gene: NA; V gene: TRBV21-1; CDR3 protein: CASSKGGLAGGRGTDTQYF
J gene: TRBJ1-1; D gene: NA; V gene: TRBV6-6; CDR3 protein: CASSYSTGQGTPEAFF
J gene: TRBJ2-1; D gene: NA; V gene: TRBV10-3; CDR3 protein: CAINGAFGEQFF